These T cell receptor beta chains were read from a single sample in a study of early T cells in non-severe SARS-CoV-2 infection. Using its own MiXCR run on the 5' RACE reads, TCRdb lists one record per CDR3 protein. The sample lists around 84,000 distinct CDR3 sequences; 14% were seen once. Sequencing was done on a sample of whole blood. These receptor sequences come from an adult who was a healthcare worker with PCR-confirmed SARS-CoV-2 infection or an uninfected control (not recorded which). Both conserved end residues are part of each CDR3. A D gene is named only where the DNA matches it firmly. The size entry is marked missing in some rows and otherwise reads once, few, many or a size class.

>-|many|TRBJ2-3|TRBV27
CASSSPPLQGWRSQSDTQYF
TGTGCCAGCAGTTCACCACCGCTTCAGGGTTGGAGAAGTCAATCAGATACGCAGTATTTT
>TRBD2|-|TRBJ2-7|TRBV6-6
CASNQGTSDSYEQYF
TGTGCCAGCAACCAGGGGACTAGCGACTCCTACGAGCAGTACTTC
>-|few|TRBJ2-1|TRBV9
CASSAFLGLSSYNEQFF
TGTGCCAGCAGCGCTTTCTTGGGACTTAGCTCCTACAATGAGCAGTTCTTC
>-|many|TRBJ2-3|TRBV2
CASSLSRGTDTQYF
TGTGCCAGCAGCCTATCCCGGGGTACAGATACGCAGTATTTT
>-|-|TRBJ2-1|TRBV20-1
CSALGRNNEQFF
TGCAGTGCCTTGGGACGAAACAATGAGCAGTTCTTC
>-|few|TRBJ2-1|TRBV6-5
CASSPRLGSYNEQFF
TGTGCCAGCAGCCCCCGGTTAGGCTCCTACAATGAGCAGTTCTTC
>TRBD2|few|TRBJ2-1|TRBV4-1
CASSHVLAISYNEQFF
TGCGCCAGCAGCCACGTACTAGCGATATCCTACAATGAGCAGTTCTTC
>-|-|TRBJ2-2|TRBV11-2
CASSRQGNTGELFF
TGTGCCAGCAGCCGTCAGGGGAACACCGGGGAGCTGTTTTTT
>-|-|TRBJ1-5|TRBV3-1
CASSQDLVGKGNQPQHF
TGTGCCAGCAGCCAAGATCTGGTAGGGAAGGGCAATCAGCCCCAGCATTTT
>-|-|TRBJ2-7|TRBV28
CASTTGAYEQYF
TGTGCCAGCACCACGGGGGCCTACGAGCAGTACTTC
>-|-|TRBJ1-1|TRBV29-1
CSVCHFLGEGAFF
TGCAGCGTTTGTCATTTCTTAGGGGAGGGAGCTTTCTTT
>-|-|TRBJ2-7|TRBV20-1
CSASTGVGAEQYF
TGCAGTGCTAGTACGGGAGTAGGAGCCGAGCAGTACTTC
>-|many|TRBJ2-5|TRBV6-6
CASSYGVSRRETQYF
TGTGCCAGCAGTTACGGGGTCAGTAGGCGAGAGACCCAGTACTTC
>-|few|TRBJ2-2|TRBV7-2
CASSTLTGSPGELFF
TGTGCCAGCAGCACTCTCACGGGGAGCCCCGGGGAGCTGTTTTTT
>-|few|TRBJ1-1|TRBV25-1
CASSRGGGGRGTEAFF
TGTGCCAGCAGCCGCGGCGGCGGTGGCCGAGGCACTGAAGCTTTCTTT
>TRBD2|-|TRBJ2-1|TRBV5-1
CASRFTGTTLYNEQFF
TGCGCCAGCAGATTTACCGGGACTACCCTCTACAATGAGCAGTTCTTC
>-|-|TRBJ1-3|TRBV5-1
CASSLGTAENTIYF
TGCGCCAGCAGCTTGGGGACGGCCGAAAACACCATATATTTT
>TRBD2|few|TRBJ2-1|TRBV7-9
CASSGTSGTSYNEQFF
TGTGCCAGCAGCGGGACTAGCGGCACCTCCTACAATGAGCAGTTCTTC
>TRBD1|many|TRBJ1-2|TRBV11-2
CASSLTGAYGYTF
TGTGCCAGCAGCTTAACAGGGGCCTATGGCTACACCTTC
>TRBD1|-|TRBJ2-5|TRBV4-2
CASSPRDRNFQETQYF
TGTGCCAGCAGCCCCCGGGACAGAAACTTCCAAGAGACCCAGTACTTC
>TRBD1|many|TRBJ1-1|TRBV18
CASSPSGGLTEAFF
TGTGCCAGCTCACCTTCAGGGGGCCTCACTGAAGCTTTCTTT
>TRBD2|few|TRBJ2-5|TRBV7-9
CASSLPGTSYQTQYF
TGTGCCAGCAGCTTACCCGGGACTAGCTACCAGACCCAGTACTTC
>-|-|TRBJ1-1|TRBV15
CATSSTTGRTEAFF
TGTGCCACCAGCAGTACTACAGGACGCACTGAAGCTTTCTTT
>TRBD1|-|TRBJ1-5|TRBV7-8
CASSSPRDSFQPQHF
TGTGCCAGCAGCTCGCCCCGGGACAGTTTTCAGCCCCAGCATTTT
>-|-|TRBJ2-1|TRBV6-1
CASSGRLQLLRGSYNEQFF
TGTGCCAGCAGTGGTAGACTTCAACTACTCCGGGGATCCTACAATGAGCAGTTCTTC
>-|many|TRBJ1-1|TRBV2
CASSEGGLGTEAFF
TGTGCCAGCAGTGAAGGGGGGTTGGGCACTGAAGCTTTCTTT
>TRBD1|few|TRBJ1-5|TRBV6-2/TRBV6-3
CASSSYEGTVLAPQHF
TGTGCCAGCAGTTCTTACGAGGGGACAGTGTTAGCGCCCCAGCATTTT
>-|many|TRBJ1-6|TRBV14
CASSQEAWSNSPLHF
TGTGCCAGCAGCCAAGAGGCCTGGTCGAATTCACCCCTCCACTTT
>TRBD2|few|TRBJ2-7|TRBV30
CAWTRPTSGSPGEQYF
TGTGCCTGGACCCGACCGACTAGCGGGAGCCCTGGCGAGCAGTACTTC
>-|few|TRBJ1-4|TRBV15
CATSRVTGATNEKLFF
TGTGCCACCAGCAGAGTTACAGGAGCAACTAATGAAAAACTGTTTTTT
>-|-|TRBJ2-7|TRBV28
CASSSGGPEQYF
TGTGCCAGCAGTTCGGGTGGGCCCGAGCAGTACTTC
>-|-|TRBJ2-7|TRBV24-1
CATSPHGSSHEQYF
TGTGCCACCAGCCCTCACGGTAGTTCCCACGAGCAGTACTTC
>TRBD1|-|TRBJ1-1|TRBV10-3
CAIRESGTGNRENTEAFF
TGTGCCATCAGAGAATCCGGGACAGGGAACCGGGAGAACACTGAAGCTTTCTTT
>TRBD2|few|TRBJ2-5|TRBV2
CASRRTSGLETQYF
TGTGCCAGCAGAAGGACTAGCGGATTGGAGACCCAGTACTTC
>-|few|TRBJ1-5|TRBV12-2
CASRFYGTGVSNQPQHF
TGTGCAAGTCGCTTCTATGGGACAGGGGTCAGCAATCAGCCCCAGCATTTT
>TRBD1|few|TRBJ1-2|TRBV25-1
CASSEEIDRESNYGYTF
TGTGCCAGCAGTGAAGAAATCGACAGGGAGTCGAACTATGGCTACACCTTC
>-|few|TRBJ1-4|TRBV18
CASSATGTNEKLFF
TGTGCCAGCTCAGCTACAGGAACTAATGAAAAACTGTTTTTT
>TRBD1|many|TRBJ1-1|TRBV7-3
CASSLLGTGGNTEAFF
TGTGCCAGCAGCTTATTAGGGACAGGGGGGAACACTGAAGCTTTCTTT
>TRBD1|-|TRBJ1-5|TRBV7-9
CASSLAPSRDRDQPQHF
TGTGCCAGCAGCTTAGCCCCTTCCCGGGACAGGGATCAGCCCCAGCATTTT
>-|few|TRBJ1-6|TRBV7-6
CASSLVSDSPLHF
TGTGCCAGCAGCTTAGTCTCGGATTCACCCCTCCACTTT
>TRBD1|-|TRBJ2-1|TRBV29-1
CSATGGWGNEQFF
TGCAGCGCCACAGGGGGCTGGGGCAATGAGCAGTTCTTC